This TCR beta chain stems from a study of cytomegalovirus exposure and HLA in healthy donors. General observations from the study: In terms of immune exposure information, only CMV serostatus was available.

Both 60 Vbeta primers and 13 Jbeta primers went into the PCR. Some clones are missing from TCRdb's copy, which holds only in-frame ones; the method was immunoSEQ multiplex PCR. This sample has around 150,000 clones, with around 79% found just once. In the case of this clone: Its cognate antigen is unknown.

The source is a man over 45 in good health and CMV-seropositive. Sample: PBMCs.

The CDR3 nucleotides are TGCGCCAGCAGCCGGAGTCGCGGGGCGAGGAACTATGGCTACACCTTC. This gives the protein CASSRSRGARNYGYTF. The V gene is TRBV4-1, the J gene TRBJ1-2, with TRBD1 as a possible D gene (5 bases). CDR1 and CDR2 (germline): MGHRA, YSYEKL. Trimming shortened V by 4 bases and J by 2 bases, and 17 bases separated the two germline ends. The CDR3 is made up of 16 amino acids.